Detailed here is one TCR beta chain. The sample belongs to a study of identical twins. Per the germline V gene, CDR1 is SEHNR and CDR2 is FQNEAQ (reference sequence). Losses at the gene ends were 5 bases for V and 5 bases for J; bases not matched to a gene: 11. The CDR3 has 15 amino acids. TCRdb called the 5' RACE reads again in MiXCR, with one record for every CDR3 protein. The sample has some 690,000 distinct CDR3 sequences, 21% seen once; the top ten hold 4% to 5.5%. The sample was also linked to a second study, of T cells expressing NK-cell markers. As that report states: From sorted CD3+CD56+NKG2C+, CD3+CD56+NKG2C- and CD3+CD56-NKG2C+ T cells came the TCR beta repertoires. Seven of eight sequenced donors tested HCMV-seropositive; one tested seronegative. With an anti-gamma-delta TCR antibody, sorting in several experiments was kept to alpha-beta TCR T cells.

This clonotype originated in a woman aged 18-35 years in good health. The sequenced sample was PBMCs. The rearrangement uses TRBV7-9 and TRBJ2-7; 8 positions match TRBD1. The chain's CDR3 is CASSPGTGPGNEQYF. The CDR3 region has the DNA TGTGCCAGCAGCCCCGGGACAGGACCAGGCAACGAGCAGTACTTC.